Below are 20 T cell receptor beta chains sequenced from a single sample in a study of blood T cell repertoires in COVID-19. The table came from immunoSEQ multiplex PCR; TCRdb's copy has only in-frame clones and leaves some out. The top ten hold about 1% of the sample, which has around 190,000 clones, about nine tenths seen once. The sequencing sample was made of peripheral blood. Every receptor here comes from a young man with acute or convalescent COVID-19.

The CDR3 region has the DNA TGTGCCAGCAGCCAAGAGAGACAGGGGGCGATGGATACGCAGTATTTT. Residues: CASSQERQGAMDTQYF. The J gene is TRBJ2-3, the V gene TRBV4-2, with 10 nucleotides matching TRBD1. J was trimmed by 6 bases and V by 0 bases; bases with no gene match: 6. The CDR3 has 16 amino acids. CDR1 is LGHNA and CDR2 is YNFKEQ in the germline V gene.

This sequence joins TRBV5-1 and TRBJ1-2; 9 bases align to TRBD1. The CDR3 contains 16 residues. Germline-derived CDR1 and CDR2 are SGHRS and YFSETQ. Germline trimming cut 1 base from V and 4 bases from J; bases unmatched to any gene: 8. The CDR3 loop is CASSLTAGQGFYGYTF. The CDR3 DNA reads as TGCGCCAGCAGCTTGACTGCGGGACAGGGTTTCTATGGCTACACCTTC.

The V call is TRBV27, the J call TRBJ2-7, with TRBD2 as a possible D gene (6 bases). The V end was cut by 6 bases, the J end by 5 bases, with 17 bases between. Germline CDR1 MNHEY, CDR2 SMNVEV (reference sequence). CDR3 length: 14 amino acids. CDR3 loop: CASSLRGRDHEQYF. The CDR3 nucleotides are TGTGCCAGCAGCCTGCGGGGCAGGGACCACGAGCAGTACTTC.

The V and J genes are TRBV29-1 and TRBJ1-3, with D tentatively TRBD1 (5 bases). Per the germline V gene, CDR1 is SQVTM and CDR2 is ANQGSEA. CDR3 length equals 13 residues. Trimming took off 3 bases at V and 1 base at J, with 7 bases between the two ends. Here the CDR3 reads CSVERGSGNTIYF. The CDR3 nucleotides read TGCAGCGTTGAGCGGGGGTCTGGAAACACCATATATTTT.

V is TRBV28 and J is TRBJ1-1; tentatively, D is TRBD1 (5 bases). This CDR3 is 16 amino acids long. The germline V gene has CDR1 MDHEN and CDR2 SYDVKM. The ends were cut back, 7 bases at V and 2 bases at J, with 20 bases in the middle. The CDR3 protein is CASINPSGRANTEAFF. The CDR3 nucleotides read TGTGCCAGCATCAACCCCTCCGGCAGGGCAAACACTGAAGCTTTCTTT.

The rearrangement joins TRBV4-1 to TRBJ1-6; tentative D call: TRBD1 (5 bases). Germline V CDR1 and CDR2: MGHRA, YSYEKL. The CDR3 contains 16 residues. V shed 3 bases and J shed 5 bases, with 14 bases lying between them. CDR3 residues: CASSHTRGADNSPLHF. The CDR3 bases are TGCGCCAGCAGCCACACCCGCGGGGCGGATAATTCACCCCTCCACTTT.

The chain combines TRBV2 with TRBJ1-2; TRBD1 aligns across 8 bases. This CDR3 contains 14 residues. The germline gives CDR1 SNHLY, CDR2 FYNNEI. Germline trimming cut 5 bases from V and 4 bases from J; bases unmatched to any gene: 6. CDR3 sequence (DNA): TGTGCCAGCAGTCCGGACAGGGCGTTCTATGGCTACACCTTC. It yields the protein CASSPDRAFYGYTF.

The CDR3 region has the DNA TGTGCCAGCAGCAGAACCGGGACAGGCACAGATACGCAGTATTTT. The encoded protein is CASSRTGTGTDTQYF. The chain is built from TRBV9 and TRBJ2-3; 7 bases agree with TRBD1. The CDR3 is made up of 15 amino acids. Germline CDR1 reads SGDLS; CDR2 reads YYNGEE. V was clipped by 4 bases and J by 1 base; unmatched bases: 6.

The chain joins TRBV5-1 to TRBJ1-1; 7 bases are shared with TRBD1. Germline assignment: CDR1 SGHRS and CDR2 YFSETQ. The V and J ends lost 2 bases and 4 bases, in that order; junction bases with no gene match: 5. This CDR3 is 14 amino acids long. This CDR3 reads CASSLVRGFTEAFF. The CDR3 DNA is TGCGCCAGCAGCTTAGTCAGGGGGTTCACTGAAGCTTTCTTT.

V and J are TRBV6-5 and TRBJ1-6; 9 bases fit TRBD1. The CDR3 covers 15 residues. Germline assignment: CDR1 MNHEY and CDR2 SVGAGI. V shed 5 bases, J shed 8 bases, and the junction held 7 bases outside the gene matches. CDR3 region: CASSRTGVGDSPLHF. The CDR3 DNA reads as TGTGCCAGCAGTAGGACAGGGGTAGGGGATTCACCCCTCCACTTT.

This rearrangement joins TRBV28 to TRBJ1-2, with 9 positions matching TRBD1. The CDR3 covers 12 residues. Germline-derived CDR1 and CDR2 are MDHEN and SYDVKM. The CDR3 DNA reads TGTGCTACGAAAGACAGGGGGGTTGGCTACACCTTC. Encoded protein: CATKDRGVGYTF.

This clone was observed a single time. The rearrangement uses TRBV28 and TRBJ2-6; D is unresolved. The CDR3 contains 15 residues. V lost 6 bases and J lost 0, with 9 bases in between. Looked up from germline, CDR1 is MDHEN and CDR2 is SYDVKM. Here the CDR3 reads CASSLSGSGANVLTF. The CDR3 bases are TGTGCCAGCAGCCTAAGTGGCTCTGGGGCCAACGTCCTGACTTTC.

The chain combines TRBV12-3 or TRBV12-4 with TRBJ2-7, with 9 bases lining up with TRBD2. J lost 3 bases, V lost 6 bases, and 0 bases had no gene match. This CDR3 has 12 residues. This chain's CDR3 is CASRAGGYEQYF. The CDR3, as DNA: TGTGCCAGCAGAGCGGGGGGCTACGAGCAGTACTTC.

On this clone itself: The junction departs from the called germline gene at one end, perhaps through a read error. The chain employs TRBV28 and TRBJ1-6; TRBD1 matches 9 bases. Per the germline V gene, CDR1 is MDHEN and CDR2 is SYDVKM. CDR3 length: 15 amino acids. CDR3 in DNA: TGTGCCGGCAGGGGACAGGGACCCTATAATTCACCCCTCCACTTT. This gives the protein CAGRGQGPYNSPLHF.

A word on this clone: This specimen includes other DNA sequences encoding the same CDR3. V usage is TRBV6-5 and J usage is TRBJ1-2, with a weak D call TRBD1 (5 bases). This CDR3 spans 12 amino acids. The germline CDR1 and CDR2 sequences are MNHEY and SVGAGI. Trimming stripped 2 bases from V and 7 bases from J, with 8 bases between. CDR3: CASSYRGLGYTF. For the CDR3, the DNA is TGTGCCAGCAGTTACCGGGGACTTGGCTACACCTTC.

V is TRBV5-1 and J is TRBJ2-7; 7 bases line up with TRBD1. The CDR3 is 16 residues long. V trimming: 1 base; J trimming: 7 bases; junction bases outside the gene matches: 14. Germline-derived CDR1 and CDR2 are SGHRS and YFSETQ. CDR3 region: CASSLPLTGWNREQYF. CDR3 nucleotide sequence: TGCGCCAGCAGCTTGCCTTTGACAGGGTGGAATCGGGAGCAGTACTTC.

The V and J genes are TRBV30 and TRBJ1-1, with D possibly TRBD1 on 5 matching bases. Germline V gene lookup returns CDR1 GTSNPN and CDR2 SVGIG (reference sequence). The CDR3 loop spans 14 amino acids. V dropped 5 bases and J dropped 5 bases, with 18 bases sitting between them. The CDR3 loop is CAWGAWQGGTEAFF. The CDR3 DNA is TGTGCCTGGGGGGCGTGGCAGGGCGGAACTGAAGCTTTCTTT.

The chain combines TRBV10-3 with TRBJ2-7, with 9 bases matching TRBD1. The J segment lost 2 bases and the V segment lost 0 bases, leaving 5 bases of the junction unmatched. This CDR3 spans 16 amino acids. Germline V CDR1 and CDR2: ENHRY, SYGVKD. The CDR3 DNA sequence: TGTGCCATCAGTGAGTCGCCGAGGACAGGGGCCTACGAGCAGTACTTC. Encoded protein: CAISESPRTGAYEQYF.

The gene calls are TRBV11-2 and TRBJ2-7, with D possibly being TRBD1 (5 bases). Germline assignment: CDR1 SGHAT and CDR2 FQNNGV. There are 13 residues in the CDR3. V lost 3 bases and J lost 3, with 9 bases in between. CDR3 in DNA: TGTGCCAGCAGCTTCCAGGGCTTCTACGAGCAGTACTTC. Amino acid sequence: CASSFQGFYEQYF.

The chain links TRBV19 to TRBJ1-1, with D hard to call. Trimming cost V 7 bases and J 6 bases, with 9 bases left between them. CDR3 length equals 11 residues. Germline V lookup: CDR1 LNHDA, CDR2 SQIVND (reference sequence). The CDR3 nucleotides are TGTGCCAGTAAGTCTGCGGCTGAAGCTTTCTTT. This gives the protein CASKSAAEAFF.